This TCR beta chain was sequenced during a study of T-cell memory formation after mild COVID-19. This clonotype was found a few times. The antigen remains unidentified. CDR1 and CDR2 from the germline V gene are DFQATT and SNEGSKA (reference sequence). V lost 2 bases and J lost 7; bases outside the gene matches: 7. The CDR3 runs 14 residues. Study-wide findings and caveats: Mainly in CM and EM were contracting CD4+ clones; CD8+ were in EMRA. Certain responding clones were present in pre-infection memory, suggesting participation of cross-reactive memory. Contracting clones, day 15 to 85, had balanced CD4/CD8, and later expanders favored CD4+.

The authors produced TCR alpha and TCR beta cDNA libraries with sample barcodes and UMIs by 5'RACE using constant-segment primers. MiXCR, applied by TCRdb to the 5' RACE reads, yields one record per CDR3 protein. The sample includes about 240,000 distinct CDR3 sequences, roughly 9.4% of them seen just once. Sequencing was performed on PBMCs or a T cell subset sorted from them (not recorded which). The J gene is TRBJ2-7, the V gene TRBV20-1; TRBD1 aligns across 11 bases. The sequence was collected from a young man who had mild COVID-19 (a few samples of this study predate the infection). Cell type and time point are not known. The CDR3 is CSARLLGQGVEQYF. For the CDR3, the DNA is TGCAGTGCTAGACTCTTGGGACAGGGGGTAGAGCAGTACTTC.